This T cell receptor (beta chain) stems from a study of T cells in Graves' hyperthyroidism and ophthalmopathy. Overall study findings and caveats: The majority of expanded thyroid clonotypes above 0.001 also appeared in blood. Before onset, by a median of around six months, the model predicted ophthalmopathy.

Details on this clonotype: Its antigen is currently unknown.

Exclusion criteria comprised uncontrolled infection, other autoimmune disease, pregnancy or lactation. Diagnoses were made from clinical symptoms, serum measures (thyroxine and TRAb), thyroid ultrasound and orbital computed tomography. RNA transcripts were the template for amplifying TCR beta CDR3 regions. In the first-round RT-PCR of the TCR CDR3, the HTBI primer set was used. MiXCR, run by TCRdb on the multiplex PCR reads, gives a single entry per CDR3 protein. The data show 450,000 to 700,000 distinct CDR3 sequences, with about half seen just once and roughly 19% held by the top ten. The germline V gene encodes CDR1 SEHNR and CDR2 FQNEAQ (reference sequence). This CDR3 contains 14 residues. The germline V and J ends were trimmed by 3 bases and 3 bases, with 11 bases remaining between them.

V gene TRBV7-9 combines with J gene TRBJ1-2, with no clear D. The sequencing input was peripheral blood or thyroid tissue (not recorded which). The sequence was obtained from an adult woman with Graves' disease, either hyperthyroidism or ophthalmopathy (not recorded which). The DNA for the CDR3 is TGTGCCAGCAGCTTTGCGCCAGAAGACTATGGCTACACCTTC. Amino acids: CASSFAPEDYGYTF.